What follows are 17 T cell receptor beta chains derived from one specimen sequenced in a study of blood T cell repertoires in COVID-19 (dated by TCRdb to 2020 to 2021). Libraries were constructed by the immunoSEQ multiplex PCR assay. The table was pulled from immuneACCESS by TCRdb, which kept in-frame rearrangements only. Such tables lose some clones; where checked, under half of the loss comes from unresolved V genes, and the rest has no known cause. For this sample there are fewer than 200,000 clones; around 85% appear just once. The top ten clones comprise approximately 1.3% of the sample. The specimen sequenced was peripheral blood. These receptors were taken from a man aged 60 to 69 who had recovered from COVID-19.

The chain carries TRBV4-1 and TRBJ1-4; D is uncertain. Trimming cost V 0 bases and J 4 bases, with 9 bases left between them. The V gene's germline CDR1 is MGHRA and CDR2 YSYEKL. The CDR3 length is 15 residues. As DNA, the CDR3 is TGCGCCAGCAGCCAAGATGGCGGCTTTAATGAAAAACTGTTTTTT. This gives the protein CASSQDGGFNEKLFF.

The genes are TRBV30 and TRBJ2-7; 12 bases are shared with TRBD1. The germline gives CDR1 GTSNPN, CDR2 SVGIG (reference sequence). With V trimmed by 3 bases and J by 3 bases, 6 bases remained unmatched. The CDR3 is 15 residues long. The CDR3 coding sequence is TGTGCCTGGAGCGGGACAGGGGGCAAGTTCTACGAGCAGTACTTC. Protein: CAWSGTGGKFYEQYF.

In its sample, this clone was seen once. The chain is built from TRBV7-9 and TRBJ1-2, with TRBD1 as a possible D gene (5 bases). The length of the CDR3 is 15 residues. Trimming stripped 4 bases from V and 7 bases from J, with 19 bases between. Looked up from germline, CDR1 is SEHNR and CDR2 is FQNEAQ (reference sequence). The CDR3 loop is CASSSHSSGPGGYTF. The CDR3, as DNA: TGTGCCAGCAGCTCCCACTCCTCAGGGCCCGGTGGCTACACCTTC.

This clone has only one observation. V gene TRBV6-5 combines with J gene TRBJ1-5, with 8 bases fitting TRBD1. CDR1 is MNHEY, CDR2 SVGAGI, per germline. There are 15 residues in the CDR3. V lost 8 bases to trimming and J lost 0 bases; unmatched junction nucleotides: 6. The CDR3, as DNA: TGTGCCAGCGCTAATGACAGGGGTAGCAATCAGCCCCAGCATTTT. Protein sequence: CASANDRGSNQPQHF.

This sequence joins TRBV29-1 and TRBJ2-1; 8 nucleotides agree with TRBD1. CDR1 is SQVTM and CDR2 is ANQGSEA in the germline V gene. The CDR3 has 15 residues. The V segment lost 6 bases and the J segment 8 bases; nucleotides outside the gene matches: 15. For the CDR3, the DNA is TGCAGCGTGACCCGGACAGGGACCATTATGGATGAGCAGTTCTTC. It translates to CSVTRTGTIMDEQFF.

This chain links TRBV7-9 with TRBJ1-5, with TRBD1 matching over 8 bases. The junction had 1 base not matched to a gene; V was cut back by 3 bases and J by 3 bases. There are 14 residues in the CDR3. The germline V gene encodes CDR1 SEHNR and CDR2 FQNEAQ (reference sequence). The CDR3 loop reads CASSLGQDNQPQHF. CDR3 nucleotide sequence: TGTGCCAGCAGCTTGGGACAGGACAATCAGCCCCAGCATTTT. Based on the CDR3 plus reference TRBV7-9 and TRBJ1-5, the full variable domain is DTGVSQNPRHKITKRGQNVTFRCDPISEHNRLYWYRQTLGQGPEFLTYFQNEAQLEKSRLLSDRFSAERPKGSFSTLEIQRTEQGDSAMYLCASSLGQDNQPQHFGDGTRLSIL.

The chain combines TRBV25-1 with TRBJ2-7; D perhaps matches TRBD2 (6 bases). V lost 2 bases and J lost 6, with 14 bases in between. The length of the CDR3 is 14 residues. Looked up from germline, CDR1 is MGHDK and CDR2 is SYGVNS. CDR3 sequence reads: CASSEPGGGSEQYF. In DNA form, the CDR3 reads TGTGCCAGCAGTGAACCCGGGGGAGGTTCCGAGCAGTACTTC.

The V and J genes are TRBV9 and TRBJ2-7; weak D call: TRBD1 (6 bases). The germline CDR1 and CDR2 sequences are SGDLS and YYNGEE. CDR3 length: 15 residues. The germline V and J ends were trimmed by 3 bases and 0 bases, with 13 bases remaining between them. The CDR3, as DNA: TGTGCCAGCAGCGCTTCGACAGGAAACTCCTACGAGCAGTACTTC. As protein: CASSASTGNSYEQYF.

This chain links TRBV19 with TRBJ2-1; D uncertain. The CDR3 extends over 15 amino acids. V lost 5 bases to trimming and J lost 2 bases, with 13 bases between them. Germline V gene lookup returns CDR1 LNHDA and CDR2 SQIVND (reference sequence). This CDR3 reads CASSVTFYAYNEQFF. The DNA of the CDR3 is TGTGCCAGTAGTGTGACATTTTACGCCTACAATGAGCAGTTCTTC.

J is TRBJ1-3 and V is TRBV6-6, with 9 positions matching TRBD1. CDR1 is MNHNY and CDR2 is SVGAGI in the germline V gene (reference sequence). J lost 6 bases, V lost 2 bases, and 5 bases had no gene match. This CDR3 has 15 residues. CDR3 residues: CASSYRRTGVNTIYF. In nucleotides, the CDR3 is TGTGCCAGCAGTTACCGTCGGACAGGGGTAAACACCATATATTTT.

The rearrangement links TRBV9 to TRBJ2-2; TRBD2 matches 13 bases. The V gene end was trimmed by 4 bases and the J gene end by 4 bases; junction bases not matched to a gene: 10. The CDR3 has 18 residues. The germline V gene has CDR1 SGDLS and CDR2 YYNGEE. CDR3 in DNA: TGTGCCAGCAGCACTCTAGGGACTAGCGGGGTTGGCACCGGGGAGCTGTTTTTT. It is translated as CASSTLGTSGVGTGELFF.

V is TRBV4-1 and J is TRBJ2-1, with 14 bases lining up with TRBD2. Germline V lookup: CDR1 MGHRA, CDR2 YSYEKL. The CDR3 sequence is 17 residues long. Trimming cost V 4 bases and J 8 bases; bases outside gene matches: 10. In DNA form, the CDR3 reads TGCGCCAGCAGCCTCCACTTGACTAGCGGGGGGGCCTATGAGCAGTTCTTC. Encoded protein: CASSLHLTSGGAYEQFF.

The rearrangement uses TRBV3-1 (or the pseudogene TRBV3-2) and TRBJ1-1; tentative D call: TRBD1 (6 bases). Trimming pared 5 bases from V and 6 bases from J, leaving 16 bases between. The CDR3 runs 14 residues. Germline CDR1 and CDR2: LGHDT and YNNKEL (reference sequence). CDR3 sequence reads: CASSEGTGSPEAFF. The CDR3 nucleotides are TGTGCCAGCAGCGAAGGAACAGGGTCTCCTGAAGCTTTCTTT.

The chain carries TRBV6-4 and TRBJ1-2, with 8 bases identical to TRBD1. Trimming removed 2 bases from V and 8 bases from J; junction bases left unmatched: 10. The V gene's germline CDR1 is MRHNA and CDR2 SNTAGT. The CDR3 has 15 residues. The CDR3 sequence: CASSDPKRTGFGYTF. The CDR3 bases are TGTGCCAGCAGTGACCCCAAAAGGACAGGGTTCGGCTACACCTTC.

The CDR3 sequence: CASTDYQGKDYGYTF. Here the CDR3 DNA reads TGTGCCAGCACGGATTATCAGGGGAAAGACTATGGCTACACCTTC. V is TRBV28 and J is TRBJ1-2; TRBD1 might be the D (6 bases). This CDR3 has 15 residues. V lost 7 bases and J 3 bases, leaving 18 bases between the germline ends. Germline CDR1 and CDR2: MDHEN and SYDVKM.

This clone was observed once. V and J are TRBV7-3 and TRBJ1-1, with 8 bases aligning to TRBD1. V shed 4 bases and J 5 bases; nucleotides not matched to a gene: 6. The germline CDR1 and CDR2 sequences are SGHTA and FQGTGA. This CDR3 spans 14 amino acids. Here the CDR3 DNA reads TGTGCCAGCAGCTCGACAGGGGTGGATACTGAAGCTTTCTTT. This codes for CASSSTGVDTEAFF. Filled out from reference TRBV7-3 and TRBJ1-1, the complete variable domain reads GAGVSQTPSNKVTEKGKYVELRCDPISGHTALYWYRQSLGQGPEFLIYFQGTGAADDSGLPNDRFFAVRPEGSVSTLKIQRTERGDSAVYLCASSSTGVDTEAFFGQGTRLTVV.

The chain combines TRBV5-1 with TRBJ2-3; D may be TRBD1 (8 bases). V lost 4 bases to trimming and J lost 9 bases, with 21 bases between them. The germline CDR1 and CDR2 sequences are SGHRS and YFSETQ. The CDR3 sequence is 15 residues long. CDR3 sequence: CASSTRTGQGGTQYF. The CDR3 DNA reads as TGCGCCAGCAGCACTAGAACAGGACAGGGAGGGACGCAGTATTTT.